These 4 T cell receptor beta chains came from one sample sequenced in a study of cytomegalovirus exposure and HLA in healthy donors. The PCR was carried out with 60 Vbeta primers and 13 Jbeta primers. Libraries were prepared by immunoSEQ multiplex PCR; TCRdb keeps only in-frame clonotypes and omits some of them. The table has about 140,000 clones, over 65% seen once; the top ten hold around 3.2%. Sample: PBMCs. Receptors originate from a female donor in good health and CMV-seronegative.

The chain joins TRBV9 to TRBJ1-1; a weak D match, TRBD1 (5 bases). This CDR3 region has 15 residues. The V gene's germline CDR1 is SGDLS and CDR2 YYNGEE. V lost 0 bases, J lost 6 bases, and 15 bases lay in between. The CDR3 DNA is TGTGCCAGCAGCGTAGCTGGGGACTGGGTTTCTGAAGCTTTCTTT. It translates to CASSVAGDWVSEAFF.

This rearrangement joins TRBV5-4 to TRBJ1-6; D ambiguous. V shed 5 bases and J shed 7 bases, with 13 bases lying between them. This CDR3 region has 14 residues. Looked up from germline, CDR1 is SGHNT and CDR2 is YYREEE (reference sequence). CDR3 sequence (DNA): TGTGCCAGCAGTCACAGCCTTCAGAATTCACCCCTCCACTTT. It yields the protein CASSHSLQNSPLHF.

This clone was seen a few times. The rearrangement links TRBV5-4 to TRBJ2-2, with no clear D. CDR3 length: 13 amino acids. Germline V gene lookup returns CDR1 SGHNT and CDR2 YYREEE (reference sequence). V lost 4 bases, J lost 3 bases, and 7 bases lay in between. The CDR3 here is CASSLTYTGELFF. CDR3 nucleotide sequence: TGTGCCAGCAGCCTTACATACACCGGGGAGCTGTTTTTT.

The V gene is TRBV27, the J gene TRBJ1-5, with TRBD1 matching over 8 bases. The length of the CDR3 is 18 residues. Trimming cost V 6 bases and J 0 bases; bases outside gene matches: 13. The germline CDR1 and CDR2 sequences are MNHEY and SMNVEV (reference sequence). As DNA, the CDR3 is TGTGCCAGCAGCCACCTTAATGGACAGGGCGCTAGCAATCAGCCCCAGCATTTT. Translating it yields CASSHLNGQGASNQPQHF.